This T cell receptor (beta chain) is from a study of T cell repertoires in cytomegalovirus infection. Trimming took 4 bases from V and 0 from J, leaving 16 bases between them. The CDR3 consists of 17 residues. CDR1 SGHVS and CDR2 FNYEAQ come from the germline V gene. This clonotype was detected ten times or more. Its antigen remains unknown. TCRdb processed the reads anew with MiXCR; each CDR3 protein has one entry. In the table there are about 770,000 distinct CDR3 sequences, almost 30% of which are singletons. This rearrangement joins TRBV7-6 to TRBJ2-1; a weak D match, TRBD2 (5 bases). This receptor was taken from a human donor in good health (CMV status not recorded). Some clones in this sample may be carry-over from other donors' samples. The specimen was cultured CD8+ T cells from PBMCs, collected from culture after CMV antigen stimulation. CDR3: CASSSFRPGSSYNEQFF. Written as DNA, the CDR3 is TGTGCCAGCAGCTCATTCCGTCCGGGGAGCTCCTACAATGAGCAGTTCTTC.